The next 7 T cell receptor beta chains were all read from a single sample in a study of T cells after yellow fever vaccination. A single record per CDR3 protein comes from TCRdb applying MiXCR to the 5' RACE reads. Of about 500,000 distinct CDR3 sequences listed, around 17% are singletons. Sequenced here: PBMCs, sampled about 5 days after the first yellow fever vaccination. These receptors all come from a man between 18 and 35 years old who received the YFV17D yellow fever vaccine.

This clonotype was observed a few times. The J gene is TRBJ1-1, the V gene TRBV12-3 or TRBV12-4; D remains ambiguous. V was cut by 2 bases and J by 4 bases, with 8 bases left in between. The CDR3 runs to 13 residues. The CDR3 nucleotides read TGTGCCAGCAGTTTAAGGACGGGCACTGAAGCTTTCTTT. Translating it yields CASSLRTGTEAFF.

This clonotype was counted between two and nine times. J is TRBJ2-2 and V is TRBV5-1; weak D call: TRBD1 (7 bases). From germline, CDR1 is SGHRS and CDR2 YFSETQ. V lost 4 bases, J lost 7 bases, and 17 bases lay in between. The CDR3 spans 15 residues. CDR3 protein: CASSTGDRSVGELFF. CDR3 in DNA: TGCGCCAGCAGCACGGGGGACAGATCCGTCGGGGAGCTGTTTTTT.

This clonotype was seen a few times. The chain carries TRBV15 and TRBJ2-1, with 9 bases fitting TRBD2. With 0 bases clipped from V and 10 bases from J, the junction kept 10 bases outside the gene matches. This CDR3 is 16 amino acids long. The germline gives CDR1 LNHNV, CDR2 YYDKDF (reference sequence). CDR3 sequence reads: CATSRDRAGGAKEQFF. CDR3 in DNA: TGTGCCACCAGCAGAGATAGGGCGGGGGGGGCCAAGGAGCAGTTCTTC.

This clonotype occurred a few times. The CDR3 nucleotides read TGTGCCAGTAGTATGGGTCCAGGCTTCACAGATACGCAGTATTTT. Protein product: CASSMGPGFTDTQYF. This chain uses TRBV19 with TRBJ2-3; D remains ambiguous. This CDR3 contains 15 residues. Deletions cut 3 bases from V and 2 bases from J, with 12 bases between. CDR1 and CDR2 from the germline V gene are LNHDA and SQIVND (reference sequence). Supplemented by reference TRBV19 and TRBJ2-3, the full variable domain reads DGGITQSPKYLFRKEGQNVTLSCEQNLNHDAMYWYRQDPGQGLRLIYYSQIVNDFQKGDIAEGYSVSREKKESFPLTVTSAQKNPTAFYLCASSMGPGFTDTQYFGPGTRLTVL.

The rearrangement joins TRBV7-9 to TRBJ1-1, with a tentative D call TRBD1 (5 bases). The germline CDR1 and CDR2 sequences are SEHNR and FQNEAQ (reference sequence). V was shortened by 10 bases and J by 1 base, with 16 bases between the two germline ends. The CDR3 has 14 amino acids. The CDR3 is CATGGGGRNTEAFF. In nucleotides, the CDR3 is TGTGCCACTGGGGGGGGAGGGAGGAACACTGAAGCTTTCTTT.

This chain uses TRBV9 with TRBJ1-6; D remains unclear. CDR3 length: 12 amino acids. In germline, CDR1 is SGDLS, CDR2 YYNGEE. V gave up 4 bases and J gave up 7 bases, with 6 bases separating them. The CDR3 DNA is TGTGCCAGCAGCCAAAGGAATTCACCCCTCCACTTT. Its translation is CASSQRNSPLHF.

Concerning this clonotype itself: A much larger clone is a single base away; this may be a read error. The chain has TRBV7-9 and TRBJ2-7; D possibly corresponds to TRBD1 (5 bases). Trimming removed 5 bases from V and 4 bases from J, with 9 bases in between. This CDR3 has 12 residues. From germline, CDR1 is SEHNR and CDR2 FQNEAQ (reference sequence). In DNA, the CDR3 is TGTGCCAGCAGCAAACAGGTTTACGAGCAGTACTTC. This translates into CASSKQVYEQYF.